Presented here are 14 T cell receptor beta chains from one specimen sequenced in a study of cytomegalovirus exposure and HLA in healthy donors. Researchers ran the PCR with 60 Vbeta and 13 Jbeta primers. Sequencing was performed with immunoSEQ multiplex PCR; in TCRdb, only in-frame clones are kept and a portion is missing. There are hundreds of thousands of clones in the sample; about 85% occur only once, and 0.2% to 0.3% lies in the top ten. Sequencing was performed on PBMCs. Receptor source: a girl between 2 and 10 years old in good health and CMV-seronegative.

A few counts support this clone. The chain uses TRBV6-5 and TRBJ1-1; D not resolved. Germline CDR1 is MNHEY and CDR2 is SVGAGI. V gave up 6 bases and J gave up 8 bases, with 10 bases separating them. The CDR3 has 11 amino acids. The CDR3 DNA sequence: TGTGCCAGCAGCTACCTGGGCGAAGCTTTCTTT. Translating it yields CASSYLGEAFF.

This chain connects TRBV4-1 to TRBJ2-6; 8 bases are shared with TRBD2. In germline, CDR1 is MGHRA, CDR2 YSYEKL. The CDR3 sequence is 17 residues long. With 8 bases clipped from V and 4 bases from J, the junction kept 13 bases outside the gene matches. CDR3 sequence reads: CASGVERGILGANVLTF. The CDR3 region has the DNA TGCGCCAGCGGGGTGGAGCGGGGGATCCTAGGGGCCAACGTCCTGACTTTC.

This clone came up once. The chain combines TRBV18 with TRBJ2-2, with a possible D match to TRBD1 (5 bases). V dropped 2 bases and J dropped 4 bases, with 8 bases sitting between them. Germline V CDR1 and CDR2: KGHSH, LQKENI. This CDR3 has 14 residues. The CDR3 reads CASSPSDSTGELFF. CDR3 in DNA: TGTGCCAGCTCACCATCAGACAGCACCGGGGAGCTGTTTTTT. Full variable domain (outside the CDR3, taken from reference TRBV18 and TRBJ2-2): NAGVMQNPRHLVRRRGQEARLRCSPMKGHSHVYWYRQLPEEGLKFMVYLQKENIIDESGMPKERFSAEFPKEGPSILRIQQVVRGDSAAYFCASSPSDSTGELFFGEGSRLTVL.

In DNA, the CDR3 is TGTGCCAGTCAGGTCTACAATGAGCAGTTCTTC. This translates into CASQVYNEQFF. This sequence joins TRBV6-5 and TRBJ2-1, with D unclear. CDR1 is MNHEY, CDR2 SVGAGI, per germline. The V end lost 9 bases, the J end lost 3 bases, and 6 bases lay between the germline ends. The CDR3 consists of 11 residues.

J is TRBJ2-1 and V is TRBV4-1; 8 bases match TRBD2. Germline-derived CDR1 and CDR2 are MGHRA and YSYEKL. This CDR3 has 16 residues. J was trimmed by 8 bases and V by 1 base; bases with no gene match: 10. The CDR3 nucleotides read TGCGCCAGCAGCCAAGTTCCGGGGGGGCCCACGGATGAGCAGTTCTTC. The encoded protein is CASSQVPGGPTDEQFF.

CDR3 in amino acids: CASSQAGGGSGTSDTQYF. CDR3 nucleotides: TGTGCCAGCAGCCAAGCGGGGGGTGGTAGCGGGACCTCAGATACGCAGTATTTT. V gene TRBV4-2 combines with J gene TRBJ2-3, with 8 positions matching TRBD2. Germline V CDR1 and CDR2: LGHNA, YNFKEQ. V trimming: 1 base; J trimming: 4 bases; junction bases outside the gene matches: 13. This CDR3 has 18 residues.

The chain employs TRBV25-1 and TRBJ1-1, with TRBD1 identical over 9 bases. The ends lost 2 bases at V and 6 bases at J; junction bases unmatched: 7. There are 15 residues in the CDR3. Per germline, CDR1 MGHDK and CDR2 SYGVNS. CDR3 DNA sequence: TGTGCCAGCAGTGAAGGGGGGACAGGGTCGGCTGAAGCTTTCTTT. It codes for CASSEGGTGSAEAFF.

This chain uses TRBV6-1 with TRBJ2-5; weak D call: TRBD2 (6 bases). Germline-derived CDR1 and CDR2 are MNHNS and SASEGT. The CDR3 is 13 amino acids. Trimming took off 7 bases at V and 6 bases at J, with 15 bases between the two ends. DNA of the CDR3: TGTGCCAGCACCCCCCGCGGGGAAAAGACCCAGTACTTC. It encodes CASTPRGEKTQYF.

The chain carries TRBV10-2 and TRBJ2-5, with no clear D. The J call may not be correct, given that the DNA end is closer to TRBJ2-7. Per germline, CDR1 WSHSY and CDR2 SAAADI. The CDR3 has 12 amino acids. Here the CDR3 DNA reads TGCGCCAGCAGTGACAACTACTACGAGCAGTACTTC. Protein: CASSDNYYEQYF.

The chain combines TRBV5-1 with TRBJ1-2; tentatively, D is TRBD1 (5 bases). Trimming removed 3 bases at V and 6 bases at J, with 12 bases between. The CDR3 is 13 residues long. CDR1 and CDR2 (germline): SGHRS, YFSETQ. The CDR3 loop reads CASSWTTVDGYTF. CDR3 coding DNA: TGCGCCAGCAGCTGGACGACAGTTGATGGCTACACCTTC.

The genes are TRBV18 and TRBJ2-3; D perhaps matches TRBD2 (5 bases). CDR3 size: 17 residues. CDR1 and CDR2 from the germline V gene are KGHSH and LQKENI. V was pared by 0 bases and J by 1 base, with 14 bases between. The CDR3 DNA reads as TGTGCCAGCTCACCACCCGGGAAGGCCGGAGGCACAGATACGCAGTATTTT. It is translated as CASSPPGKAGGTDTQYF.

Only one count was recorded for this clone. This chain joins TRBV5-1 and TRBJ2-5, with 10 nucleotides matching TRBD2. Looked up from germline, CDR1 is SGHRS and CDR2 is YFSETQ. The CDR3 has 14 residues. Germline trimming cut 4 bases from V and 3 bases from J; bases unmatched to any gene: 3. CDR3 in amino acids: CASSPLAGEETQYF. The DNA of the CDR3 is TGCGCCAGCAGCCCCCTAGCGGGGGAAGAGACCCAGTACTTC.

This rearrangement joins TRBV5-1 to TRBJ2-7; 9 bases are shared with TRBD1. Per the germline V gene, CDR1 is SGHRS and CDR2 is YFSETQ. V shed 4 bases, J shed 6 bases, and the junction held 11 bases outside the gene matches. CDR3 size: 15 residues. The CDR3 sequence: CASSRDRDLNGEQYF. In DNA, the CDR3 is TGCGCCAGCAGCCGGGACAGGGACTTAAACGGCGAGCAGTACTTC.

The V and J genes are TRBV6-1 and TRBJ2-7; 8 bases are a match to TRBD1. J was trimmed by 0 bases and V by 3 bases; bases with no gene match: 7. Germline V gives CDR1 MNHNS, CDR2 SASEGT. The CDR3 is 16 amino acids. CDR3 protein: CASSEIPGQDSYEQYF. Written as DNA, the CDR3 is TGTGCCAGCAGTGAGATTCCGGGACAGGACTCCTACGAGCAGTACTTC.